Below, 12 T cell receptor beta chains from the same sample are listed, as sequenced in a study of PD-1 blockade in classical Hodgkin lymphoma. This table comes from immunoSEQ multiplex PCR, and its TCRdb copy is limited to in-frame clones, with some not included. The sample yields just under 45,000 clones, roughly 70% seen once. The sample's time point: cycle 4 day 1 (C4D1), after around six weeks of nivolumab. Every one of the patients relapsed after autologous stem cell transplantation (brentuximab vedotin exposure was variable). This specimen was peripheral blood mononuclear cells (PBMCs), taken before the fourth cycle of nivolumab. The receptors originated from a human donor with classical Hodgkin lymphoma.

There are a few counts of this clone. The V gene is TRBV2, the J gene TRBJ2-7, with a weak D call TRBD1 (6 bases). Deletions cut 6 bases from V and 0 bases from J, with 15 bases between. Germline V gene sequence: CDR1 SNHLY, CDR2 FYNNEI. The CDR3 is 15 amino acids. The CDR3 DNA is TGTGCCAGCAGAGCGGACAGTCTAACCTCCTACGAGCAGTACTTC. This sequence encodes CASRADSLTSYEQYF.

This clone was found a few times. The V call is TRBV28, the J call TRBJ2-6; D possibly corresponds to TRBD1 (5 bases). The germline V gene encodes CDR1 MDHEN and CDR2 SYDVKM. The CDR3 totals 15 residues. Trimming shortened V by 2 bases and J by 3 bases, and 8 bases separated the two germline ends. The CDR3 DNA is TGTGCCAGCAGTTTACAGGGTCTTGGGGCCAACGTCCTGACTTTC. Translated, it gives CASSLQGLGANVLTF.

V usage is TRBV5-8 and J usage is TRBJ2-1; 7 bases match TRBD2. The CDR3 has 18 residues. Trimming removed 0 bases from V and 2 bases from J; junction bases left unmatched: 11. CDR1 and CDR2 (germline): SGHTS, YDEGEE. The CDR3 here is CASSLGPMAGVTYNEQFF. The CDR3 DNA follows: TGTGCCAGCAGCTTGGGGCCTATGGCGGGGGTAACCTACAATGAGCAGTTCTTC.

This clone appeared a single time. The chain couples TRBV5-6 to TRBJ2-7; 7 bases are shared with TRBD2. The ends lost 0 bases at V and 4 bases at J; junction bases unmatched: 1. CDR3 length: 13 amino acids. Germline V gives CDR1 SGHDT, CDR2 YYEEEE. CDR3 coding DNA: TGTGCCAGCAGCTTGGGAGCGGGGTACGAGCAGTACTTC. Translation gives CASSLGAGYEQYF.

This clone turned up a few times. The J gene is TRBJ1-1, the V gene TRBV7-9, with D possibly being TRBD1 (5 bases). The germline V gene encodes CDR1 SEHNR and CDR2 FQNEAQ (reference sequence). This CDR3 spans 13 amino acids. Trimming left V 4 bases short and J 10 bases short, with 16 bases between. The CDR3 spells CASSSGQHGTAFF. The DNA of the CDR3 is TGTGCCAGCAGCTCAGGACAACACGGGACAGCTTTCTTT. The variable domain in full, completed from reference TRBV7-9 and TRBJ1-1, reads DTGVSQNPRHKITKRGQNVTFRCDPISEHNRLYWYRQTLGQGPEFLTYFQNEAQLEKSRLLSDRFSAERPKGSFSTLEIQRTEQGDSAMYLCASSSGQHGTAFFGQGTRLTVV.

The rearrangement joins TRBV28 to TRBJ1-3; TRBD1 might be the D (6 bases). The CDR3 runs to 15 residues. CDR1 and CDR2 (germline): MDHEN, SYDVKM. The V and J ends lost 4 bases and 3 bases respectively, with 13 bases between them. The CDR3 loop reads CASSSGTLDGNTIYF. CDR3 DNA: TGTGCCAGCAGTTCCGGGACACTGGATGGAAACACCATATATTTT.

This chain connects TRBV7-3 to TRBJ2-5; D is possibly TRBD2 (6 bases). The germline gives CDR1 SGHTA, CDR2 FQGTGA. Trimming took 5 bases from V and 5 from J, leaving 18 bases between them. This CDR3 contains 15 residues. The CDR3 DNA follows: TGTGCCAGCAGCCCGGGGGTCAGTATGGGGGAGACCCAGTACTTC. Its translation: CASSPGVSMGETQYF.

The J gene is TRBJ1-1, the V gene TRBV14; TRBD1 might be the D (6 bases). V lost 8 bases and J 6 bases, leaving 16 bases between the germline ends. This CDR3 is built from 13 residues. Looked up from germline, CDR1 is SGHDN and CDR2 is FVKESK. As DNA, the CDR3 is TGTGCCAGCGGACAGACGGAAATGGCTGAAGCTTTCTTT. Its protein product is CASGQTEMAEAFF.

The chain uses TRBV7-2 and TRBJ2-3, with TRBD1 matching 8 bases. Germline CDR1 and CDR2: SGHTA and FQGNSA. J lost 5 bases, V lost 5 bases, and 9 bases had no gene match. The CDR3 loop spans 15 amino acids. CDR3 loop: CASSQGAARGDTQYF. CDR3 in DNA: TGTGCCAGCAGCCAGGGGGCAGCGAGAGGAGATACGCAGTATTTT.

The DNA for the CDR3 is TGTGCCAGCAGTTTATATGGACAGGGGATTTTGCAGCCCCAGCATTTT. The encoded protein is CASSLYGQGILQPQHF. This sequence joins TRBV27 and TRBJ1-5; 9 bases fit TRBD1. The J segment lost 7 bases and the V segment lost 1 base, leaving 8 bases of the junction unmatched. The germline V gene encodes CDR1 MNHEY and CDR2 SMNVEV (reference sequence). This CDR3 contains 16 residues.

The CDR3 sequence is CASSFLSRGGPGDTQYF. CDR3 in DNA: TGTGCCAGCAGCTTCCTGTCAAGGGGAGGGCCGGGAGATACGCAGTATTTT. The chain has TRBV7-6 and TRBJ2-3; 7 nucleotides line up with TRBD2. The trim removed 3 bases at V and 5 bases at J, leaving 14 bases unmatched. CDR1 is SGHVS, CDR2 FNYEAQ, per germline. The CDR3 is 17 amino acids.

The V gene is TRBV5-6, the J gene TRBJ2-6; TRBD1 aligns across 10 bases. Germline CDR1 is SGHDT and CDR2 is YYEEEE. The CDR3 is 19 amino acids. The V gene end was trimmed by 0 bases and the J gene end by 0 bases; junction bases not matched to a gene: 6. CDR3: CASSLGGQGPDSGANVLTF. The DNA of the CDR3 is TGTGCCAGCAGCTTGGGGGGACAGGGGCCAGACTCTGGGGCCAACGTCCTGACTTTC.